This T cell receptor beta chain was identified during a study of Graves' ophthalmopathy and Graves' hyperthyroidism. Study context: Upon initial diagnosis and before any treatment, peripheral blood was collected.

CDR3 length: 16 amino acids. CDR1 MNHNS and CDR2 SASEGT come from the germline V gene. V lost 4 bases, J lost 3 bases, and 5 bases stayed unmatched. For donors with ophthalmopathy, the disease showed moderate-to-severe activity, reached CAS ≥3 and NOSPECS ≥4, and had lasted under 3 months. None of the included patients had other autoimmune diseases, uncontrolled infections, pregnancy or lactation, as these led to exclusion. RNA transcripts were the source from which TCR beta CDR3 regions were amplified. HTBI-primed RT-PCR formed the first round, and a multiplex PCR formed the second. From the multiplex PCR reads, TCRdb called clonotypes with MiXCR, one entry per CDR3 protein. Among 350,000 to 400,000 distinct CDR3 sequences listed, 15% to 20% were seen once. This clonotype has a count of ten or more.

The rearrangement joins TRBV6-1 to TRBJ2-5; 13 bases are a match to TRBD2. The receptor was isolated from a woman younger than 30 with Graves' ophthalmopathy. The material sequenced was peripheral blood. The CDR3 reads CASSVGTSGMKETQYF. The CDR3 DNA reads as TGTGCCAGCAGTGTCGGGACTAGCGGGATGAAAGAGACCCAGTACTTC.